The 12 T cell receptor beta chains below were found in one sample sequenced in a study of T cells after yellow fever vaccination. From the 5' RACE reads, TCRdb called clonotypes with MiXCR, one entry per CDR3 protein. The sample records 300,000 or so distinct CDR3 sequences, around 13% being singletons. Source: CD4+ T cells sorted from PBMCs, taken 45 days after the yellow fever booster vaccination. Receptors were obtained from a man aged 30-40 years who received the YFV17D yellow fever vaccine.

The rearrangement uses TRBV20-1 and TRBJ2-7; D not certain. V lost 3 bases and J lost 2, with 11 bases in between. The CDR3 contains 13 residues. Germline V gives CDR1 DFQATT, CDR2 SNEGSKA (reference sequence). CDR3 sequence reads: CSASPGSTYEQYF. CDR3 bases: TGCAGTGCTAGTCCAGGCTCAACCTACGAGCAGTACTTC.

This chain connects TRBV6-2 or TRBV6-3 to TRBJ2-1, with a tentative D call TRBD2 (6 bases). CDR3 size: 13 residues. The germline V and J ends were trimmed by 4 bases and 3 bases, with 7 bases remaining between them. The V gene's germline CDR1 is MNHEY and CDR2 SVGEGT. CDR3 in amino acids: CASSWTIYNEQFF. The CDR3, as DNA: TGTGCCAGCAGTTGGACTATCTACAATGAGCAGTTCTTC.

A note on this clonotype: At one end the junction does not follow the germline gene, possibly because of a read error. The CDR3 bases are TGTGCCAGCAGTTCTCCCCGAGCGTCACTAGAGACCCAGTGCTTC. This sequence encodes CASSSPRASLETQCF. V and J are TRBV28 and TRBJ2-5; D perhaps matches TRBD2 (5 bases). Germline lookup yields CDR1 MDHEN and CDR2 SYDVKM. This CDR3 region has 15 residues. The entire variable domain, with the rest obtained from reference TRBV28 and TRBJ2-5, is as follows: DVKVTQSSRYLVKRTGEKVFLECVQDMDHENMFWYRQDPGLGLRLIYFSYDVKMKEKGDIPEGYSVSREKKERFSLILESASTNQTSMYLCASSSPRASLETQCFGPGTRLLVL.

This chain joins TRBV20-1 and TRBJ1-6; TRBD1 aligns across 8 bases. The CDR3 is 15 residues long. From germline, CDR1 is DFQATT and CDR2 SNEGSKA (reference sequence). V dropped 6 bases and J dropped 5; count of bases not matched to a gene: 9. CDR3 bases: TGCAGTGCAAGCGGGGGACAGGCGAATAATTCACCCCTCCACTTT. The encoded protein is CSASGGQANNSPLHF.

This clonotype was seen only a few times. This chain joins TRBV12-3 or TRBV12-4 and TRBJ2-7, with 9 bases that match TRBD2. This CDR3 is 15 amino acids long. V shed 6 bases and J 6 bases; nucleotides not matched to a gene: 12. Here the CDR3 reads CASRISGTSSGEQYF. The CDR3 DNA sequence: TGTGCCAGCAGGATCTCCGGGACTAGCTCGGGCGAGCAGTACTTC.

This clonotype was recorded a few times. The chain joins TRBV6-1 to TRBJ2-7, with a tentative D call TRBD1 (6 bases). Trimming took off 6 bases at V and 2 bases at J, with 11 bases between the two ends. The CDR3 loop spans 13 amino acids. Per germline, CDR1 MNHNS and CDR2 SASEGT. This CDR3 reads CASRGTWAYEQYF. The CDR3, as DNA: TGTGCCAGCAGAGGGACATGGGCCTACGAGCAGTACTTC.

This clonotype appeared a few times. The chain combines TRBV7-9 with TRBJ2-1; 8 bases match TRBD2. Germline V gene lookup returns CDR1 SEHNR and CDR2 FQNEAQ (reference sequence). V lost 5 bases and J lost 8; bases outside the gene matches: 8. The CDR3 has 14 residues. CDR3 sequence (DNA): TGTGCCAGCAGCCCTGGACTAGCCAACGATGAGCAGTTCTTC. Protein sequence: CASSPGLANDEQFF.

A few counts support this clonotype. The chain joins TRBV27 to TRBJ1-5; D is perhaps TRBD1 (6 bases). Trimming stripped 5 bases from V and 4 bases from J, with 18 bases between. CDR1 MNHEY and CDR2 SMNVEV come from the germline V gene (reference sequence). There are 16 residues in the CDR3. The CDR3 nucleotides are TGTGCCAGCAGTCCAAGGGACACATCACATAATCAGCCCCAGCATTTT. Its translation is CASSPRDTSHNQPQHF.

The chain joins TRBV19 to TRBJ2-1; a possible D gene is TRBD1 (6 bases). The V gene lost 8 bases and the J gene lost 8 bases, with 19 bases spanning the gap. CDR3 length equals 14 residues. The germline V gene encodes CDR1 LNHDA and CDR2 SQIVND (reference sequence). The CDR3 is CASGDQLRGYEQFF. In DNA, the CDR3 is TGTGCCAGTGGAGACCAACTCAGGGGTTATGAGCAGTTCTTC.

This clonotype came up a few times. The gene calls are TRBV15 and TRBJ2-3; 7 bases match TRBD2. The ends lost 2 bases at V and 4 bases at J; junction bases unmatched: 15. Germline values: CDR1 LNHNV, CDR2 YYDKDF (reference sequence). The CDR3 contains 18 residues. As DNA, the CDR3 is TGTGCCACCAGCAGACACCCCCCGGTGGCGGGAGTGTCAGATACGCAGTATTTT. It translates to CATSRHPPVAGVSDTQYF.

The V and J genes are TRBV4-1 and TRBJ2-7, with a tentative D call TRBD1 (6 bases). This CDR3 has 13 residues. Germline CDR1 reads MGHRA; CDR2 reads YSYEKL. Trimming stripped 8 bases from V and 2 bases from J, with 13 bases between. As DNA, the CDR3 is TGCGCCAGCGGACAGCCCTGGGCCTACGAGCAGTACTTC. It encodes CASGQPWAYEQYF.

The V call is TRBV12-3 or TRBV12-4, the J call TRBJ2-1; perhaps TRBD2 as D (6 bases). The CDR3 covers 15 residues. V gave up 5 bases and J gave up 5 bases, with 16 bases separating them. The CDR3 coding sequence is TGTGCCAGCAGTCCCAGCGGGCCGAAGAACAATGAGCAGTTCTTC. This translates into CASSPSGPKNNEQFF.